These 24 T cell receptor beta chains originate from one sample sequenced in a study of blood T cell repertoires in COVID-19. Here immunoSEQ multiplex PCR was the method, and the copy in TCRdb shows in-frame clones only, minus some. This sample has 100,000 to 150,000 clones, with around 86% found just once. Sequencing used peripheral blood. The receptors stem from a man older than 75 with active or convalescent COVID-19.

The gene calls are TRBV28 and TRBJ1-5, with D unresolved. Germline V gives CDR1 MDHEN, CDR2 SYDVKM. V dropped 6 bases and J dropped 6 bases, with 15 bases sitting between them. The CDR3 runs 14 residues. The CDR3 bases are TGTGCCAGCAGCCTCACCCGGTCCGTTCAGCCCCAGCATTTT. Its translation: CASSLTRSVQPQHF.

The chain combines TRBV5-8 with TRBJ1-5; D might be TRBD1 (6 bases). The CDR3 is 17 amino acids. From germline, CDR1 is SGHTS and CDR2 YDEGEE. The V end lost 0 bases, the J end lost 2 bases, and 15 bases lay between the germline ends. CDR3 sequence reads: CASSLARWQGRNQPQHF. Here the CDR3 DNA reads TGTGCCAGCAGCTTGGCCCGGTGGCAGGGGCGCAATCAGCCCCAGCATTTT. The full variable domain, in which reference TRBV5-8 and TRBJ1-5 provide the parts outside the CDR3, is EAGVTQSPTHLIKTRGQQATLRCSPISGHTSVYWYQQALGLGLQFLLWYDEGEERNRGNFPPRFSGRQFPNYSSELNVNALELEDSALYLCASSLARWQGRNQPQHFGDGTRLSIL.

This clone came up a few times. V gene TRBV30 combines with J gene TRBJ1-2; 11 nucleotides agree with TRBD1. Germline lookup yields CDR1 GTSNPN and CDR2 SVGIG (reference sequence). The length of the CDR3 is 15 residues. The V gene end was trimmed by 8 bases and the J gene end by 1 base; junction bases not matched to a gene: 9. The CDR3 protein is CARGQGVSFNYGYTF. In DNA form, the CDR3 reads TGTGCCCGGGGACAGGGGGTTTCTTTTAACTATGGCTACACCTTC.

The rearrangement links TRBV11-3 to TRBJ2-3, with D possibly matching TRBD1 (5 bases). From germline, CDR1 is SGHNT and CDR2 YENEEA. CDR3 length: 15 amino acids. The V and J ends lost 6 bases and 1 base respectively, with 14 bases between them. Here the CDR3 reads CASSQGVLGTDTQYF. CDR3 nucleotides: TGTGCCAGCAGTCAGGGTGTTTTGGGCACAGATACGCAGTATTTT.

The chain couples TRBV5-1 to TRBJ1-4; 9 bases are shared with TRBD1. The J segment lost 6 bases and the V segment lost 0 bases, leaving 6 bases of the junction unmatched. This CDR3 is built from 16 residues. Germline assignment: CDR1 SGHRS and CDR2 YFSETQ. CDR3 sequence (DNA): TGCGCCAGCAGCTTGGCCCCGACAGGGGGGGATGAAAAACTGTTTTTT. Encoded protein: CASSLAPTGGDEKLFF. The whole variable domain, filled in from reference TRBV5-1 and TRBJ1-4, reads KAGVTQTPRYLIKTRGQQVTLSCSPISGHRSVSWYQQTPGQGLQFLFEYFSETQRNKGNFPGRFSGRQFSNSRSEMNVSTLELGDSALYLCASSLAPTGGDEKLFFGSGTQLSVL.

Only one count was recorded for this clone. This CDR3 reads CASSLDLDRATYGYTF. The CDR3 DNA reads as TGCGCCAGCAGCTTGGATTTGGACAGGGCAACCTATGGCTACACCTTC. The chain recombines TRBV5-1 with TRBJ1-2, with 8 nucleotides matching TRBD1. The germline V gene encodes CDR1 SGHRS and CDR2 YFSETQ. CDR3 size: 16 residues. With V trimmed by 0 bases and J by 4 bases, 8 bases remained unmatched.

J is TRBJ2-2 and V is TRBV18; 7 nucleotides line up with TRBD1. Trimming at V came to 4 bases and at J to 2 bases, leaving 7 bases not matched to a gene. This CDR3 has 16 amino acids. Germline lookup yields CDR1 KGHSH and CDR2 LQKENI. This chain's CDR3 is CASSQTGRSNTGELFF. The DNA of the CDR3 is TGTGCCAGCTCACAGACAGGGCGGAGCAACACCGGGGAGCTGTTTTTT.

This chain connects TRBV5-1 to TRBJ2-2, with D possibly being TRBD2 (5 bases). Trimming removed 4 bases at V and 6 bases at J, with 10 bases between. The CDR3 extends over 13 amino acids. CDR1 is SGHRS, CDR2 YFSETQ, per germline. Written as DNA, the CDR3 is TGCGCCAGCAGCCCCACTAGGGCCGGGGAGCTGTTTTTT. Its protein product is CASSPTRAGELFF. Looking up the rest from reference TRBV5-1 and TRBJ2-2 gives the full variable domain: KAGVTQTPRYLIKTRGQQVTLSCSPISGHRSVSWYQQTPGQGLQFLFEYFSETQRNKGNFPGRFSGRQFSNSRSEMNVSTLELGDSALYLCASSPTRAGELFFGEGSRLTVL.

This clone showed up just once. V and J are TRBV5-1 and TRBJ2-2; TRBD1 matches 12 bases. Germline V gene sequence: CDR1 SGHRS, CDR2 YFSETQ. The length of the CDR3 is 17 residues. V trimming: 4 bases; J trimming: 5 bases; junction bases outside the gene matches: 9. The CDR3 sequence: CASSPGPGQGATGELFF. In nucleotides, the CDR3 is TGCGCCAGCAGCCCCGGGCCGGGACAGGGGGCTACCGGGGAGCTGTTTTTT.

This clone has a handful of counts. The chain recombines TRBV6-6 with TRBJ1-5, with 8 nucleotides matching TRBD1. The V gene end was trimmed by 7 bases and the J gene end by 4 bases; junction bases not matched to a gene: 12. The CDR3 contains 16 residues. Looked up from germline, CDR1 is MNHNY and CDR2 is SVGAGI (reference sequence). CDR3 residues: CASTRERGQVNQPQHF. The CDR3, as DNA: TGTGCCAGCACCAGGGAAAGGGGACAGGTGAATCAGCCCCAGCATTTT.

This clone was observed a single time. The CDR3 DNA reads as TGTGCCAGCAGTTATAAGGCTAGCGGGAGAACGGGGGCCAACGTCCTGACTTTC. Its translation is CASSYKASGRTGANVLTF. This sequence joins TRBV27 and TRBJ2-6, with 10 bases lining up with TRBD2. V shed 4 bases and J 4 bases; nucleotides not matched to a gene: 10. The CDR3 covers 18 residues. Germline assignment: CDR1 MNHEY and CDR2 SMNVEV (reference sequence). Using reference TRBV27 and TRBJ2-6 for the parts outside the CDR3, the full variable domain is EAQVTQNPRYLITVTGKKLTVTCSQNMNHEYMSWYRQDPGLGLRQIYYSMNVEVTDKGDVPEGYKVSRKEKRNFPLILESPSPNQTSLYFCASSYKASGRTGANVLTFGAGSRLTVL.

CDR3 residues: CASSKAGGSSYNEQFF. The CDR3, as DNA: TGTGCCAGCAGCAAAGCGGGCGGGAGCTCCTACAATGAGCAGTTCTTC. This chain links TRBV21-1 with TRBJ2-1; the DNA was not used to check the table's D call, TRBD2. TRBV21-1 is given as a pseudogene. CDR3 length equals 16 residues.

V is TRBV27 and J is TRBJ1-4; TRBD1 is a possible D gene (6 bases). CDR1 MNHEY and CDR2 SMNVEV come from the germline V gene (reference sequence). The CDR3 sequence is 17 residues long. V was pared by 3 bases and J by 8 bases, with 22 bases between. CDR3 amino acids: CASSFSPAGTGWEKLFF. CDR3 sequence (DNA): TGTGCCAGCAGTTTTTCCCCGGCCGGAACAGGGTGGGAAAAACTGTTTTTT.

V and J are TRBV12-3 or TRBV12-4 and TRBJ1-5; 7 bases align to TRBD1. V was clipped by 5 bases and J by 12 bases; unmatched bases: 7. The CDR3 is made up of 12 amino acids. CDR3 loop: CASSLQGPYQHF. CDR3 nucleotide sequence: TGTGCCAGCAGTCTACAGGGGCCTTACCAGCATTTT.

This clone was found a few times. The J gene is TRBJ2-7, the V gene TRBV30; unclear D gene. Trimming shortened V by 1 base and J by 4 bases, and 11 bases separated the two germline ends. CDR1 and CDR2 from the germline V gene are GTSNPN and SVGIG (reference sequence). The CDR3 contains 13 residues. The CDR3 protein is CAWSGYNPYEQYF. Here the CDR3 DNA reads TGTGCCTGGAGTGGGTACAACCCTTACGAGCAGTACTTC.

The V gene is TRBV3-1 (or the pseudogene TRBV3-2), the J gene TRBJ2-7; D might be TRBD2 (6 bases). This CDR3 has 15 residues. The germline CDR1 and CDR2 sequences are LGHDT and YNNKEL (reference sequence). The V end lost 4 bases, the J end lost 2 bases, and 15 bases lay between the germline ends. The CDR3 region has the DNA TGTGCCAGCAGCCCGCTGGGGAGCGGGCCCTACGAGCAGTACTTC. This translates into CASSPLGSGPYEQYF.

The chain is built from TRBV11-2 and TRBJ1-2; D not certain. CDR1 and CDR2 from the germline V gene are SGHAT and FQNNGV. The CDR3 consists of 16 residues. Trimming stripped 5 bases from V and 3 bases from J, with 19 bases between. Here the CDR3 reads CASSPPPGSKDYGYTF. The DNA for the CDR3 is TGTGCCAGCAGCCCACCCCCGGGGTCGAAGGACTATGGCTACACCTTC.

CDR3 in DNA: TGTGCCAGCAGCCCAGGGGTTAACTATGGCTACACCTTC. Its protein is CASSPGVNYGYTF. The rearrangement links TRBV6-5 to TRBJ1-2; D possibly corresponds to TRBD1 (6 bases). The CDR3 sequence is 13 residues long. Per germline, CDR1 MNHEY and CDR2 SVGAGI. Trimming took off 6 bases at V and 1 base at J, with 9 bases between the two ends.

The chain links TRBV9 to TRBJ2-3; 7 bases align to TRBD1. J gave up 5 bases and V 0 bases, and 9 bases lay outside the gene matches. The CDR3 loop spans 16 amino acids. Germline CDR1 is SGDLS and CDR2 is YYNGEE. Written as DNA, the CDR3 is TGTGCCAGCAGCGTAGGTGTCAGGGGGAGAGGAGATACGCAGTATTTT. Its protein is CASSVGVRGRGDTQYF.

The gene calls are TRBV29-1 and TRBJ2-1, with D tentatively TRBD2 (6 bases). The ends were cut back, 6 bases at V and 5 bases at J, with 20 bases in the middle. Germline values: CDR1 SQVTM, CDR2 ANQGSEA. This CDR3 has 15 residues. The CDR3 spells CSVRRDSSWDNEQFF. The CDR3 region has the DNA TGCAGCGTGCGCCGGGACTCGAGCTGGGACAATGAGCAGTTCTTC.

The chain uses TRBV6-6 and TRBJ1-4; D possibly corresponds to TRBD1 (6 bases). Per germline, CDR1 MNHNY and CDR2 SVGAGI (reference sequence). CDR3 length: 14 amino acids. Trimming removed 6 bases from V and 5 bases from J, with 13 bases in between. The DNA for the CDR3 is TGTGCCAGCAGGGGGGACACGGAGAATGAAAAACTGTTTTTT. The encoded protein is CASRGDTENEKLFF.

The chain combines TRBV2 with TRBJ2-1; TRBD2 aligns across 9 bases. The V gene's germline CDR1 is SNHLY and CDR2 FYNNEI. The CDR3 totals 15 residues. Trimming took 1 base from V and 6 from J; bases not matched to a gene: 4. DNA of the CDR3: TGTGCCAGCAGTGAAGGCGGGGGGGCGGGCAATGAGCAGTTCTTC. Amino acid sequence: CASSEGGGAGNEQFF.

The rearrangement links TRBV19 to TRBJ1-4, with a weak D call TRBD1 (6 bases). Per germline, CDR1 LNHDA and CDR2 SQIVND (reference sequence). The CDR3 consists of 14 residues. Trimming cost V 6 bases and J 6 bases, with 14 bases left between them. As DNA, the CDR3 is TGTGCCAGTAGGGTAAACGGACAGCATGAAAAACTGTTTTTT. This translates into CASRVNGQHEKLFF.

The chain employs TRBV7-2 and TRBJ1-1; D gene unclear. Germline values: CDR1 SGHTA, CDR2 FQGNSA. Between the trimmed V and J ends, which lost 5 bases and 6 bases, there was a span of 13 bases. The CDR3 has 13 residues. CDR3 loop: CASSHLTGSEAFF. Written as DNA, the CDR3 is TGTGCCAGCAGCCACCTTACCGGGTCTGAAGCTTTCTTT.